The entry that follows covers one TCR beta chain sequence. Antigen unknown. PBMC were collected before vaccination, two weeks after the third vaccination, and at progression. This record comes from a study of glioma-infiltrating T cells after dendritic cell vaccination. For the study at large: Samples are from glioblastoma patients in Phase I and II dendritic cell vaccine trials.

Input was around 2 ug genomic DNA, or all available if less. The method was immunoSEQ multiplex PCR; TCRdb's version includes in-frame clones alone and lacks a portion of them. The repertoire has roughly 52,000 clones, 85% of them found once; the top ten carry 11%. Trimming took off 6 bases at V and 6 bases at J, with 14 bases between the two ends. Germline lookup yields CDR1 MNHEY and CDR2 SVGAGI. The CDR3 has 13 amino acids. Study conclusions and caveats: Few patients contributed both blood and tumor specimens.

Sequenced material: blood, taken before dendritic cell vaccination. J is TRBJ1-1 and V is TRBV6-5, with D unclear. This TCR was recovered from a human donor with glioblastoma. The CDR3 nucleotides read TGTGCCAGCAGCTATAAGGTCGGGGCTGAAGCTTTCTTT. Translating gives CASSYKVGAEAFF.